A selection of T cell receptor beta chains follows, all from one sample in a study of graft-versus-host responses after intestinal transplantation. The assay was immunoSEQ multiplex PCR, and TCRdb's table has in-frame clones only and misses some. The data hold 84,000 or so clones, with 85% to 95% observed a single time. No antigen has been assigned to these receptors. Specimen: unstimulated CD8+ T cells sorted from spleen or lymph node cells, collected before transplant. Receptors were obtained from a human donor who was the organ donor for an intestinal transplant. CDR3s include the opening cysteine and the closing phenylalanine or tryptophan. The D gene is left open where the match is weak. Some rows mark clone size as missing; the rest say once, few, many or name a class of expanded clone.

size: .; D: .; J: TRBJ2-1; V: TRBV14; DNA: TGTGCCAGCAGCCAAGACAACTACAATGAGCAGTTCTTC; CDR3: CASSQDNYNEQFF
size: .; D: .; J: TRBJ1-2; V: TRBV21-1; DNA: TGTGCCGGGGCCTTAGGACGGTACTATGGCTACACCTTC; CDR3: CAGALGRYYGYTF
size: .; D: .; J: TRBJ1-1; V: TRBV10-3; DNA: TGTGCCATCAGTGTAGGGGGATTAAACACTGAAGCTTTCTTT; CDR3: CAISVGGLNTEAFF
size: .; D: TRBD2; J: TRBJ2-1; V: TRBV7-2; DNA: TGTGCCAGCAGCTCCACCAAGACTAGCGGGGACAATGAGCAGTTCTTC; CDR3: CASSSTKTSGDNEQFF
size: .; D: TRBD2; J: TRBJ2-7; V: TRBV15; DNA: TGTGCCACCAGCGGAGGACTAGAGGGGATCTACGAGCAGTACTTC; CDR3: CATSGGLEGIYEQYF
size: .; D: .; J: TRBJ1-1; V: TRBV19; DNA: TGTGCCAGTAGTGCGACACAGAACACTGAAGCTTTCTTT; CDR3: CASSATQNTEAFF
size: .; D: .; J: TRBJ1-2; V: TRBV25-1; DNA: TGTGCCAGCAGTGAGAAAGGGAGAACAGTGAATGGCTACACCTTC; CDR3: CASSEKGRTVNGYTF
size: .; D: TRBD1; J: TRBJ2-3; V: TRBV5-1; DNA: TGCGCCAGCAGCCCCACAGGGGGCTCGGATACGCAGTATTTT; CDR3: CASSPTGGSDTQYF
size: few; D: TRBD1; J: TRBJ1-4; V: TRBV6-5; DNA: TGTGCCAGCAGCACCGGGACAGGGGTCGAAAAACTGTTTTTT; CDR3: CASSTGTGVEKLFF
size: once; D: .; J: TRBJ1-4; V: TRBV4-1; DNA: TGCGCCAGCAGCCAAGATGTAGCATGGGGCGAAAAACTGTTTTTT; CDR3: CASSQDVAWGEKLFF
size: once; D: TRBD1; J: TRBJ2-7; V: TRBV2; DNA: TGTGCCCATTCCCCGGACAGGGAATTCTACGAGCAGTACTTC; CDR3: CAHSPDREFYEQYF
size: .; D: .; J: TRBJ2-7; V: TRBV7-2; DNA: TGTGCCAGCAGCTTCTTCGCTCTAGGGAGTAGTTACGAGCAGTACTTC; CDR3: CASSFFALGSSYEQYF
size: .; D: TRBD2; J: TRBJ2-1; V: TRBV18; DNA: TGTGCCAGCTCACTGGCTCAAGCGGGAGGGGGAAATGAGCAGTTCTTC; CDR3: CASSLAQAGGGNEQFF
size: .; D: .; J: TRBJ1-1; V: TRBV15; DNA: TGTGCCACCAGCAGAGAGACAGGAGGTACTGAAGCTTTCTTT; CDR3: CATSRETGGTEAFF
size: .; D: .; J: TRBJ1-3; V: TRBV7-9; DNA: TGTGCCAGCAACGTTTTTCGGGCGGCAGGGACCATATATTTT; CDR3: CASNVFRAAGTIYF
size: .; D: TRBD2; J: TRBJ2-1; V: TRBV7-9; DNA: TGTGCCAGCAGCACCCTAGCGGGAGGGCCTTTAAATGAGCAGTTCTTC; CDR3: CASSTLAGGPLNEQFF
size: .; D: TRBD2; J: TRBJ2-2; V: TRBV4-2; DNA: TGTGCCAGCAGCCAAAGAAGGGGATCCGGGACTAGCGGGAGTGGAGGGGAGCTGTTTTTT; CDR3: CASSQRRGSGTSGSGGELFF
size: .; D: .; J: TRBJ2-1; V: TRBV5-5; DNA: TGTGCCAGCAGCTTAGTCCGGGGTAGCTCCTACAATGAGCAGTTCTTC; CDR3: CASSLVRGSSYNEQFF
size: .; D: TRBD1; J: TRBJ2-7; V: TRBV5-1; DNA: TGCGCCAGCAGCTCCGGGACAGCATCCTACGAGCAGTACTTC; CDR3: CASSSGTASYEQYF
size: .; D: .; J: TRBJ1-2; V: TRBV2; DNA: TGTGCCAGCAGTGAAGAGAGCGGGAAAGGAGTGTATGGCTACACCTTC; CDR3: CASSEESGKGVYGYTF
size: .; D: TRBD1; J: TRBJ1-4; V: TRBV7-9; DNA: TGTGCCAGCAGCTCCGGGACAGGGGGCGAAAAACTGTTTTTT; CDR3: CASSSGTGGEKLFF
size: .; D: TRBD1; J: TRBJ1-4; V: TRBV6-6; DNA: TGTGCCAGCAGGACTAGACAGGGATCAACTAATGAAAAACTGTTTTTT; CDR3: CASRTRQGSTNEKLFF
size: .; D: .; J: TRBJ1-1; V: TRBV30; DNA: TGTGCCTGGAGTACCCACACCAGAGGGTCCGACACTGAAGCTTTCTTT; CDR3: CAWSTHTRGSDTEAFF
size: .; D: .; J: TRBJ2-3; V: TRBV6-6; DNA: TGTGCCAGCAGTTACCCCCCGTCTCCCACAGATACGCAGTATTTT; CDR3: CASSYPPSPTDTQYF
size: .; D: .; J: TRBJ1-4; V: TRBV11-2; DNA: TGTGCCAGCAGCTTTAGTCACTCGGAACTGTTTTTT; CDR3: CASSFSHSELFF
size: .; D: TRBD1; J: TRBJ2-3; V: TRBV13; DNA: TGTGCCAGCAGCGACAGGGGCCTCACAGATACGCAGTATTTT; CDR3: CASSDRGLTDTQYF
size: .; D: .; J: TRBJ2-7; V: TRBV12-5; DNA: TGTGCTAGTGGTTTGGCCGTAGCGGCAGGTTGGACCTACGAGCAGTACTTC; CDR3: CASGLAVAAGWTYEQYF
size: .; D: TRBD1; J: TRBJ2-1; V: TRBV19; DNA: TGTGCCAGTAGCCGGGGACAGATCAATGAGCAGTTCTTC; CDR3: CASSRGQINEQFF
size: .; D: TRBD1; J: TRBJ1-4; V: TRBV5-6; DNA: TGTGCCAGCAGCTTTGGCTTGGACAGGGGGCGTTTAATCGAAAAACTGTTTTTT; CDR3: CASSFGLDRGRLIEKLFF
size: .; D: TRBD1; J: TRBJ1-1; V: TRBV2; DNA: TGTGCCGGAGGGTTCGGGGACAGGGGCCTGAACACTGAAGCTTTCTTT; CDR3: CAGGFGDRGLNTEAFF
size: .; D: .; J: TRBJ1-1; V: TRBV15; DNA: TGTGCCACCAGCAGAGATCGACAGATGAACACTGAAGCTTTCTTT; CDR3: CATSRDRQMNTEAFF
size: .; D: TRBD1; J: TRBJ2-7; V: TRBV10-3; DNA: TGTGCCATCAGTGGACAGGGGGTGTTCTACGAGCAGTACTTC; CDR3: CAISGQGVFYEQYF
size: once; D: .; J: TRBJ1-6; V: TRBV4-1; DNA: TGCGCCAGCAGCCAAGACCGCCCGGGATCCTATAATTCACCCCTCCACTTT; CDR3: CASSQDRPGSYNSPLHF
size: .; D: TRBD2; J: TRBJ2-2; V: TRBV7-9; DNA: TGTGCCAGCAGCTCCCTGACTAGCGGGGTAAACACCGGGGAGCTGTTTTTT; CDR3: CASSSLTSGVNTGELFF
size: .; D: .; J: TRBJ2-1; V: TRBV13; DNA: TGTGCCAGCAGCTTAACCGGTAGTGAGCAGTTCTTC; CDR3: CASSLTGSEQFF
size: .; D: TRBD1; J: TRBJ2-5; V: TRBV4-3; DNA: TGCGCCAGCAGCCGTTTGACAGGGAACCAAGAGACCCAGTACTTC; CDR3: CASSRLTGNQETQYF
size: .; D: .; J: TRBJ1-6; V: TRBV5-1; DNA: TGCGCCAGCAGCTCCGCAATCCTAAATGACAGATTTCGGAATTCACCCCTCCACTTT; CDR3: CASSSAILNDRFRNSPLHF
size: .; D: TRBD1; J: TRBJ2-7; V: TRBV28; DNA: TGTGCCAGCAGTGGCGACGACCCATCCGGGACAGGGGTGGAAGAGCAGTACTTC; CDR3: CASSGDDPSGTGVEEQYF
size: .; D: .; J: TRBJ2-5; V: TRBV11-2; DNA: TGTGCCAGCAGCCTCTCGGGGACCCAGTACTTC; CDR3: CASSLSGTQYF
size: .; D: .; J: TRBJ2-2; V: TRBV13; DNA: TGTGCCAGCAGCCCCCCGAGCCCGAACACCGGGGAGCTGTTTTTT; CDR3: CASSPPSPNTGELFF